The clone carrying this TCR beta chain was counted a few times. This sample stems from a study of blood T cell repertoires in COVID-19. TCRdb's copy holds only in-frame clones and misses some; the assay was immunoSEQ multiplex PCR. Of 65,000 to 100,000 clones in the sample, 80% to 90% are singletons; the top ten hold roughly 8.7%. Per germline, CDR1 DFQATT and CDR2 SNEGSKA (reference sequence). V was pared by 2 bases and J by 7 bases, with 8 bases between. This CDR3 has 11 amino acids. Specimen: peripheral blood. This chain links TRBV20-1 with TRBJ1-1; D ambiguous. The sequence derives from a man aged 45 to 65 with acute or convalescent COVID-19. CDR3 DNA: TGCAGTGCTAGACCCCTCGGTGAAGCTTTCTTT. Translating it yields CSARPLGEAFF.